A selection of T cell receptor beta chains follows, all from one sample in a study of T cell responses to AZD1222 COVID-19 vaccine. Method: immunoSEQ multiplex PCR; TCRdb's copy keeps in-frame clones and lacks some. This repertoire shows about 100,000 clones, approximately 90% found once; its top ten account for approximately 3.3%. The sample consisted of peripheral blood, taken on day 0 of AZD1222 vaccination. These receptors were obtained from an adult in good health. CDR3s include the opening cysteine and the closing phenylalanine or tryptophan. The D gene is left open where the match is weak. Clone sizes are given selectively: once, few, many, or a class where the clone is expanded.

j_call v_call clone_size d_call cdr3_nt cdr3_aa
TRBJ1-3 TRBV6-6 - - TGTGCCAGCAGTTACTCGAGCTCTGGAAACACCATATATTTT CASSYSSSGNTIYF
TRBJ1-6 TRBV7-9 - - TGTGCCAGCAGCCCCCCGGCCGGCGAAGCCCTCCACTTT CASSPPAGEALHF
TRBJ2-3 TRBV5-1 - - TGCGCCAGCAGCTTTACTAGTTCAGATACGCAGTATTTT CASSFTSSDTQYF
TRBJ2-3 TRBV7-9 - - TGTGCCAGCAGTCCCCAGGATACGCAGTATTTT CASSPQDTQYF
TRBJ1-2 TRBV7-8 once - TGTGCCAGCAGCTCAGAAGGGGGTCAAAGCTATGGCTACACCTTC CASSSEGGQSYGYTF
TRBJ2-3 TRBV29-1 - - TGCAGCGTTGAAGGCTACCTGGGGACAGATACGCAGTATTTT CSVEGYLGTDTQYF
TRBJ1-2 TRBV2 - TRBD1 TGTGCCAGCAGTGGAGACAGGGAAAACTATGGCTACACCTTC CASSGDRENYGYTF
TRBJ1-2 TRBV11-2 - - TGTGCCAGCAGCTTCCGTCGGGGGGCCGGTGGCTACACCTTC CASSFRRGAGGYTF
TRBJ2-2 TRBV3-1/TRBV3-2 - - TGTGCCAGCAGCCGAATAGTATCAGGTGGGCTGTTTTTT CASSRIVSGGLFF
TRBJ1-1 TRBV5-1 once - TGCGCCAGCAGCAACGGAGATATGAACACTGAAGCTTTCTTT CASSNGDMNTEAFF
TRBJ2-1 TRBV6-5 - TRBD1 TGTGCCAGCAGTTACTCTGGGACAGGGGTCAATGAGCAGTTCTTC CASSYSGTGVNEQFF
TRBJ1-2 TRBV5-4 - TRBD1 TGTGCCAGCAGCTCGGGACAGGGGGTTAACTATGGCTACACCTTC CASSSGQGVNYGYTF
TRBJ2-3 TRBV6-6 few TRBD2 TGTGCCAGCCTAGCGGGGGCCCGAGGAAATACGCAGTATTTT CASLAGARGNTQYF
TRBJ1-2 TRBV7-8 - TRBD1 TGTGCCAGCAGCGGGTCAACAACAGGGGCGGATAACTATGGCTACACCTTC CASSGSTTGADNYGYTF
TRBJ1-6 TRBV6-7 - - TGTGCCAGCAGTTACTCGATCCAGGGTCATACAGGGCGTAATTCACCCCTCCACTTT CASSYSIQGHTGRNSPLHF
TRBJ1-1 TRBV7-3 - TRBD1 TGTGCCAGCAGCTTACAGGGGACAGGGGTGTACACTGAAGCTTTCTTT CASSLQGTGVYTEAFF
TRBJ2-3 TRBV5-1 - TRBD1 TGCGCCAGCAGCTTGGCTTCAGGGGGCATCGCAGATACGCAGTATTTT CASSLASGGIADTQYF
TRBJ2-2 TRBV10-3 few TRBD2 TGTGCCATCAGTGAGCATCTCACTAGCGGGGGATCCACCGGGGAGCTGTTTTTT CAISEHLTSGGSTGELFF
TRBJ2-7 TRBV6-5 - TRBD1 TGTGCCAGCAGTTGGACAGGAGTCTACGAGCAGTACTTC CASSWTGVYEQYF
TRBJ1-1 TRBV5-6 - - TGTGCCAGCAGCTTGGGTCGGAACACTGAAGCTTTCTTT CASSLGRNTEAFF
TRBJ2-5 TRBV2 - TRBD1 TGTGCCAGCAGTGAAGGGCAGGGGGTTCGAGAGACCCAGTACTTC CASSEGQGVRETQYF
TRBJ1-2 TRBV27 - TRBD1 TGTGCCACCAGCGGGACAGGGCATTATGGCTACACCTTC CATSGTGHYGYTF
TRBJ1-5 TRBV7-9 - - TGTGCCAGCAGCTTCGGTGACCAGCCCCAGCATTTT CASSFGDQPQHF
TRBJ2-4 TRBV6-6 - - TGTGCCAGCAGAAGGACCGCTTTAGCCAAAAACATTCAGTACTTC CASRRTALAKNIQYF
TRBJ2-1 TRBV29-1 - - TGCAGCGTTGAAGTGTGGGGGAACAATGAGCAGTTCTTC CSVEVWGNNEQFF
TRBJ2-3 TRBV29-1 - - TGCAGCGTTGGGCAGGGTAGCAGCACAGATACGCAGTATTTT CSVGQGSSTDTQYF
TRBJ2-3 TRBV3-1/TRBV3-2 - TRBD2 TGTGCCAGCAGCCAAGACCTCCAGCGGGGGCGTACTGATACGCAGTATTTT CASSQDLQRGRTDTQYF
TRBJ2-2 TRBV14 - - TGTGCCAGCAGCCAAGCGCCACACCCGAACACCGGGGAGCTGTTTTTT CASSQAPHPNTGELFF
TRBJ2-1 TRBV7-9 few - TGTGCCAGCAGCTTAGCTCTTGGAGGGGTCAATGAGCAGTTCTTC CASSLALGGVNEQFF
TRBJ1-2 TRBV12-3/TRBV12-4 - TRBD1 TGTGCCAGCAGTTTAGCGACAGGGTTTGGCTACACCTTC CASSLATGFGYTF
TRBJ1-3 TRBV2 - - TGTGCCAGCAGTGTTTTCCAAAACACCATATATTTT CASSVFQNTIYF
TRBJ1-1 TRBV5-6 - TRBD1 TGTGCCAGCAGCTTGGTCAGGGGGCGGGGAGTGAACACTGAAGCTTTCTTT CASSLVRGRGVNTEAFF
TRBJ1-1 TRBV5-1 once TRBD1 TGCGCCAGCAGCCCAATACAGGGGACCACTGAAGCTTTCTTT CASSPIQGTTEAFF
TRBJ2-4 TRBV5-5 - - TGTGCCAGCAGCTTGGGCTCGCTCAGGGCCAAAAACATTCAGTACTTC CASSLGSLRAKNIQYF